This TCR beta chain was recovered during a study of T cell responses to AZD1222 COVID-19 vaccine. Findings and limits, study-wide: Without day 14 samples, only post-peak T cell repertoires were studied.

Note on this clone: No antigen is known for it.

Measured with immunoSEQ multiplex PCR; TCRdb has only the in-frame clones, and not every one. The sample has about 86,000 clones, 85% to 90% seen once; the top ten hold about a tenth. The ends were cut back, 4 bases at V and 9 bases at J, with 7 bases in the middle. The CDR3 is made up of 12 amino acids. Per germline, CDR1 PRHDT and CDR2 FYEKMQ (reference sequence). The source was peripheral blood, collected on day 0 of MenACWY control vaccination. This clonotype originated in an adult in good health. J is TRBJ1-6 and V is TRBV13; D unresolved. The CDR3 DNA is TGTGCCAGCAGCTCGGTAGGTTCACCCCTCCACTTT. Its translation is CASSSVGSPLHF.